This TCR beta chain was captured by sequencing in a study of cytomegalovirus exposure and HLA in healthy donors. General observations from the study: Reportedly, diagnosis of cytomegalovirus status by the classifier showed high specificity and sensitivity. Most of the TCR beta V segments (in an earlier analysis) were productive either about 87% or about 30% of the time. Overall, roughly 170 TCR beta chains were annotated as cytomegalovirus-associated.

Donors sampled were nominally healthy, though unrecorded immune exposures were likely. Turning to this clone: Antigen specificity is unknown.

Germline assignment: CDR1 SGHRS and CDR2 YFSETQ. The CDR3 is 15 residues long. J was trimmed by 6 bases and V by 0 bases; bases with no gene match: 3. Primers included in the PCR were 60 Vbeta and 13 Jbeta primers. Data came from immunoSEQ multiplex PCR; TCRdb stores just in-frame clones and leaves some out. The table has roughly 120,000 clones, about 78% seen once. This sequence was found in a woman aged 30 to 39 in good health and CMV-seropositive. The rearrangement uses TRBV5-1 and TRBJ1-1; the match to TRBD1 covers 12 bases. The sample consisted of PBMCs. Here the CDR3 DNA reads TGCGCCAGCAGCTTGGCGGGACAGGGGGCCCCTGAAGCTTTCTTT. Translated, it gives CASSLAGQGAPEAFF.